This T cell receptor (beta chain) was sequenced for a study of T cell responses to AZD1222 COVID-19 vaccine. Study-level results: Spike-wide vaccine-associated CD4 TCRs dominated at 160-218 and 743-854. Spike-specific TCR breadth and depth rose after two AZD1222 doses. Donors, mostly white British, included more females; clonal diversity was possibly underestimated.

Germline V gene data show CDR1 as MNHEY and CDR2 as SMNVEV (reference sequence). The CDR3 is 16 amino acids. Trimming pared 6 bases from V and 3 bases from J, leaving 15 bases between. Assay used: immunoSEQ multiplex PCR; TCRdb lists only in-frame clones, some missing. The sample contains 85,000 to 130,000 clones, 90% of which appear only once. In the case of this clone: Its antigen is currently unknown.

The rearrangement uses TRBV27 and TRBJ1-6; D is possibly TRBD1 (6 bases). This clonotype was sampled from an adult who received the AZD1222 COVID-19 vaccine. The sample here was peripheral blood, taken 28 days after the second AZD1222 dose. The CDR3 reads CASRQQGLLYNSPLHF. Here the CDR3 DNA reads TGTGCCAGCAGACAACAGGGCCTCCTCTATAATTCACCCCTCCACTTT.